Presented here are 30 T cell receptor beta chains from one specimen sequenced in a study of shared clonotypes between healthy human individuals. Data came from immunoSEQ multiplex PCR; TCRdb stores just in-frame clones and leaves some out. The data show 900,000 to 1,200,000 clones, roughly 74% seen once. Input material: memory CD4+ T cells from PBMCs. Specified subset: CD45RA-negative fraction. These receptors were taken from a man aged 18 to 30 in good health. Some clones in this sample may be carry-over from other donors' samples.

As DNA, the CDR3 is TGTGCCAGCACTATCGGCGGTAGCACAGATACGCAGTATTTT. This codes for CASTIGGSTDTQYF. The chain has TRBV28 and TRBJ2-3; no definite D call. CDR1 is MDHEN, CDR2 SYDVKM, per germline. The length of the CDR3 is 14 residues. V gave up 7 bases and J gave up 0 bases, with 11 bases separating them.

This CDR3 is CASSPDSQYGYTF. DNA for the CDR3: TGTGCCAGCAGCCCCGACAGCCAGTATGGCTACACCTTC. The chain joins TRBV11-2 to TRBJ1-2; tentatively, D is TRBD1 (5 bases). This CDR3 region has 13 residues. The V gene's germline CDR1 is SGHAT and CDR2 FQNNGV. V shed 5 bases and J shed 5 bases, with 12 bases lying between them.

The rearrangement links TRBV5-1 to TRBJ2-7; 9 bases line up with TRBD2. The junction had 17 bases not matched to a gene; V was cut back by 4 bases and J by 3 bases. CDR1 and CDR2 from the germline V gene are SGHRS and YFSETQ. The CDR3 extends over 18 amino acids. CDR3 amino acids: CASSPANIGLAQIYEQYF. The CDR3 bases are TGCGCCAGCAGCCCGGCGAACATCGGACTAGCGCAAATCTACGAGCAGTACTTC.

As for this clone: At one end, the junction sequence differs from germline, possibly due to a read error. The J gene is TRBJ2-2, the V gene TRBV5-4; a weak D match, TRBD2 (5 bases). Germline V CDR1 and CDR2: SGHNT, YYREEE (reference sequence). The CDR3 is 14 amino acids. The CDR3, as DNA: TGTGCCAGCAGCTTAGCACCCACCTCCGGGGAGCTGTTTTTC. Translating it yields CASSLAPTSGELFF. The variable domain in full, completed from reference TRBV5-4 and TRBJ2-2, reads ETGVTQSPTHLIKTRGQQVTLRCSSQSGHNTVSWYQQALGQGPQFIFQYYREEENGRGNFPPRFSGLQFPNYSSELNVNALELDDSALYLCASSLAPTSGELFFGEGSRLTVL.

The chain recombines TRBV28 with TRBJ2-1, with 9 bases matching TRBD2. The germline gives CDR1 MDHEN, CDR2 SYDVKM. Trimming removed 4 bases from V and 0 bases from J; junction bases left unmatched: 4. The CDR3 consists of 16 residues. Here the CDR3 reads CASSSSSGISYNEQFF. The CDR3, as DNA: TGTGCCAGCAGTTCATCTAGCGGGATCTCCTACAATGAGCAGTTCTTC.

To note about this clone: With only one base between it and a far larger clone, this is likely a read error. The chain carries TRBV7-8 and TRBJ2-7; 7 bases line up with TRBD1. The CDR3 is 20 amino acids. V shed 1 base, J shed 4 bases, and the junction held 22 bases outside the gene matches. The germline CDR1 and CDR2 sequences are SGHVS and FQNEAQ. This chain's CDR3 is CASSLVILPSPGTDLYEQYF. The CDR3, as DNA: TGTGCCAGCAGCTTAGTAATTTTACCATCTCCGGGGACAGATCTTTACGAGCAGTACTTC. The entire variable domain, with the rest obtained from reference TRBV7-8 and TRBJ2-7, is as follows: GAGVSQSPRYKVAKRGQDVALRCDPISGHVSLFWYQQALGQGPEFLTYFQNEAQLDKSGLPSDRFFAERPEGSVSTLKIQRTQQEDSAVYLCASSLVILPSPGTDLYEQYFGPGTRLTVT.

This clone has only a few counts. The gene calls are TRBV19 and TRBJ2-2, with 9 bases aligning to TRBD1. Germline assignment: CDR1 LNHDA and CDR2 SQIVND (reference sequence). The CDR3 covers 15 residues. Trimming cost V 7 bases and J 1 base; bases outside gene matches: 4. This CDR3 reads CASKVGQGNTGELFF. Written as DNA, the CDR3 is TGTGCCAGTAAGGTGGGACAGGGGAACACCGGGGAGCTGTTTTTT. The full variable domain, in which reference TRBV19 and TRBJ2-2 provide the parts outside the CDR3, is DGGITQSPKYLFRKEGQNVTLSCEQNLNHDAMYWYRQDPGQGLRLIYYSQIVNDFQKGDIAEGYSVSREKKESFPLTVTSAQKNPTAFYLCASKVGQGNTGELFFGEGSRLTVL.

The genes are TRBV7-9 and TRBJ2-2, with 9 bases identical to TRBD2. After removal of 5 bases from V and 5 bases from J, the junction contained 9 bases not matched to a gene. Looked up from germline, CDR1 is SEHNR and CDR2 is FQNEAQ (reference sequence). CDR3 length: 16 residues. The CDR3 nucleotides are TGTGCCAGCAGCCCTCGACTAGCGGTTATAACCGGGGAGCTGTTTTTT. Its protein is CASSPRLAVITGELFF. The full variable domain, its missing parts supplied by reference TRBV7-9 and TRBJ2-2, is DTGVSQNPRHKITKRGQNVTFRCDPISEHNRLYWYRQTLGQGPEFLTYFQNEAQLEKSRLLSDRFSAERPKGSFSTLEIQRTEQGDSAMYLCASSPRLAVITGELFFGEGSRLTVL.

This sequence joins TRBV7-9 and TRBJ1-4, with 7 bases matching TRBD1. CDR3 length: 16 residues. Trimming took 3 bases from V and 0 from J; bases not matched to a gene: 4. The germline V gene has CDR1 SEHNR and CDR2 FQNEAQ (reference sequence). CDR3 bases: TGTGCCAGCAGCTTGAGAACAGGGGCAACTAATGAAAAACTGTTTTTT. Translating it yields CASSLRTGATNEKLFF.

The chain combines TRBV5-1 with TRBJ1-4; tentatively, D is TRBD1 (5 bases). The ends were cut back, 0 bases at V and 8 bases at J, with 11 bases in the middle. Per the germline V gene, CDR1 is SGHRS and CDR2 is YFSETQ. The CDR3 totals 14 residues. CDR3 sequence reads: CASSLGRDGEKLFF. The CDR3 DNA reads TGCGCCAGCAGCTTGGGCAGGGACGGAGAAAAACTGTTTTTT.

This rearrangement joins TRBV6-5 to TRBJ2-7; no clear D. Per germline, CDR1 MNHEY and CDR2 SVGAGI. The CDR3 has 14 amino acids. V lost 6 bases and J lost 0, with 12 bases in between. CDR3 residues: CASRKTLYSYEQYF. CDR3 in DNA: TGTGCCAGCAGGAAGACTCTCTACTCCTACGAGCAGTACTTC.

The genes are TRBV15 and TRBJ2-7, with D possibly being TRBD2 (5 bases). There are 13 residues in the CDR3. Deletions cut 4 bases from V and 3 bases from J, with 10 bases between. CDR1 and CDR2 from the germline V gene are LNHNV and YYDKDF (reference sequence). In nucleotides, the CDR3 is TGTGCCACCAGCACCCGACGGGACTACGAGCAGTACTTC. It specifies CATSTRRDYEQYF.

The chain is built from TRBV5-1 and TRBJ2-3; the match to TRBD2 covers 7 bases. Germline CDR1 and CDR2: SGHRS and YFSETQ. The CDR3 consists of 15 residues. J lost 2 bases, V lost 3 bases, and 6 bases had no gene match. This CDR3 reads CASSSPGTTTDTQYF. DNA of the CDR3: TGCGCCAGCAGCTCGCCCGGGACTACCACAGATACGCAGTATTTT.

This sequence joins TRBV28 and TRBJ2-1; D may be TRBD2 (6 bases). V was trimmed by 3 bases and J by 13 bases, leaving 10 bases between them. The CDR3 is 11 amino acids. Germline loops: CDR1 MDHEN, CDR2 SYDVKM. The CDR3 sequence: CASSFEGLQFF. CDR3 bases: TGTGCCAGCAGTTTCGAGGGACTTCAGTTCTTC.

Of note for this clone: The same CDR3 can be traced to other DNA sequences in this sample. The rearrangement links TRBV7-2 to TRBJ2-3, with a weak D call TRBD2 (5 bases). V lost 6 bases and J 3 bases, leaving 10 bases between the germline ends. Looked up from germline, CDR1 is SGHTA and CDR2 is FQGNSA. The CDR3 consists of 13 residues. The CDR3: CASSFERTDTQYF. The CDR3 DNA follows: TGTGCCAGCAGTTTTGAGCGGACAGATACGCAGTATTTT.

CDR3 nucleotide sequence: TGCGCCAGCAGCTTGTTTAACAGGGGCACTGAAGCTTTCTTT. Its translation is CASSLFNRGTEAFF. This chain uses TRBV5-1 with TRBJ1-1, with TRBD1 matching over 7 bases. Germline CDR1 SGHRS, CDR2 YFSETQ. This CDR3 is 14 amino acids long. The junction had 4 bases not matched to a gene; V was cut back by 1 base and J by 4 bases.

The chain links TRBV5-5 to TRBJ1-5; tentatively, D is TRBD1 (6 bases). V lost 4 bases, J lost 2 bases, and 16 bases lay in between. This CDR3 comprises 16 residues. Germline V gene lookup returns CDR1 SGHKS and CDR2 YYEKEE (reference sequence). This CDR3 is CASSLGGSRGNQPQHF. The CDR3 DNA is TGTGCCAGCAGCCTAGGGGGAAGCAGGGGCAATCAGCCCCAGCATTTT.

The chain couples TRBV7-9 to TRBJ1-1; possible D gene TRBD1, 5 bases. The CDR3 consists of 12 residues. Germline assignment: CDR1 SEHNR and CDR2 FQNEAQ (reference sequence). V lost 4 bases and J lost 2, with 5 bases in between. The CDR3 region is CASSWGNTEAFF. Written as DNA, the CDR3 is TGTGCCAGCAGCTGGGGCAACACTGAAGCTTTCTTT.

The V gene is TRBV7-2, the J gene TRBJ2-7, with D uncertain. Between the trimmed V and J ends, which lost 0 bases and 2 bases, there was a span of 11 bases. This CDR3 has 15 residues. The germline gives CDR1 SGHTA, CDR2 FQGNSA. This CDR3 reads CASSLAPFSTYEQYF. CDR3 in DNA: TGTGCCAGCAGCTTAGCGCCGTTCTCCACCTACGAGCAGTACTTC.

The chain couples TRBV19 to TRBJ2-2, with D unclear. This CDR3 is built from 15 residues. Germline CDR1 and CDR2: LNHDA and SQIVND (reference sequence). Trimming took 6 bases from V and 0 from J, leaving 11 bases between them. The DNA for the CDR3 is TGTGCCAGTAGACCCGATCCCCCGAACACCGGGGAGCTGTTTTTT. Amino acids: CASRPDPPNTGELFF.

The chain recombines TRBV27 with TRBJ2-7; no reliable D call. Germline V gene sequence: CDR1 MNHEY, CDR2 SMNVEV (reference sequence). The CDR3 consists of 12 residues. The germline V and J ends were trimmed by 8 bases and 5 bases, with 13 bases remaining between them. DNA of the CDR3: TGTGCCAGCGGCCTCCCTTTGGACGAGCAGTACTTC. Residues: CASGLPLDEQYF.

V usage is TRBV2 and J usage is TRBJ2-1; D perhaps matches TRBD1 (5 bases). The V end lost 8 bases, the J end lost 8 bases, and 13 bases lay between the germline ends. The CDR3 is made up of 12 amino acids. Germline CDR1 is SNHLY and CDR2 is FYNNEI. The CDR3 region has the DNA TGTGCCAGCGGGCTGGGGCGAGATGAGCAGTTCTTC. It codes for CASGLGRDEQFF.

This clone was detected a few times. This chain connects TRBV19 to TRBJ1-5; D remains unclear. This CDR3 is built from 15 residues. Germline-derived CDR1 and CDR2 are LNHDA and SQIVND (reference sequence). With 4 bases removed from V and 2 bases from J, the gap between germline ends came to 12 bases. CDR3 loop: CASSRGREGNQPQHF. For the CDR3, the DNA is TGTGCCAGTAGTAGGGGAAGGGAGGGCAATCAGCCCCAGCATTTT.

This chain joins TRBV4-3 and TRBJ2-2; D not resolved. V was trimmed by 0 bases and J by 4 bases, leaving 9 bases between them. Looked up from germline, CDR1 is LGHNA and CDR2 is YSLEER. CDR3 length: 15 residues. Written as DNA, the CDR3 is TGCGCCAGCAGCCAAGATCCACCCCCCACCGGGGAGCTGTTTTTT. It encodes CASSQDPPPTGELFF.

The J gene is TRBJ1-1, the V gene TRBV11-3, with D maybe TRBD1 (6 bases). The germline V gene encodes CDR1 SGHNT and CDR2 YENEEA. The ends were cut back, 1 base at V and 13 bases at J, with 16 bases in the middle. This CDR3 has 13 residues. CDR3 nucleotide sequence: TGTGCCAGCAGCTTAGCCGGACAGCCGGAGCTTTTCTTT. Protein: CASSLAGQPELFF.

This chain uses TRBV7-9 with TRBJ2-5, with D perhaps matching TRBD1 (6 bases). Deletions cut 3 bases from V and 1 base from J, with 9 bases between. Germline V gene sequence: CDR1 SEHNR, CDR2 FQNEAQ (reference sequence). The CDR3 extends over 14 amino acids. CDR3 amino acids: CASSFLDSQETQYF. As DNA, the CDR3 is TGTGCCAGCAGCTTTCTGGACAGCCAAGAGACCCAGTACTTC.

This chain joins TRBV28 and TRBJ2-5; 8 bases agree with TRBD2. V dropped 3 bases and J dropped 4; count of bases not matched to a gene: 10. There are 16 residues in the CDR3. Germline values: CDR1 MDHEN, CDR2 SYDVKM. CDR3 bases: TGTGCCAGCAGTTTGTCCTTTGGGCTAGCGGGAGAGACCCAGTACTTC. Its protein product is CASSLSFGLAGETQYF.

The chain uses TRBV4-2 and TRBJ2-5; weak D call: TRBD1 (5 bases). This CDR3 contains 17 residues. Trimming pared 1 base from V and 4 bases from J, leaving 19 bases between. Germline CDR1 reads LGHNA; CDR2 reads YNFKEQ. CDR3 region: CASSQVGSGSLGETQYF. The CDR3 DNA sequence: TGTGCCAGCAGCCAAGTAGGATCAGGGTCCCTGGGAGAGACCCAGTACTTC.

Written as DNA, the CDR3 is TGCGCCAGCGCTGGGACTAGCGCGAACGAGCAGTTCTTC. Translated, it gives CASAGTSANEQFF. The chain recombines TRBV5-1 with TRBJ2-1; 10 bases map to TRBD2. After removal of 7 bases from V and 10 bases from J, the junction contained 8 bases not matched to a gene. Germline CDR1 reads SGHRS; CDR2 reads YFSETQ. The CDR3 consists of 13 residues. Full variable domain (missing parts from reference TRBV5-1 and TRBJ2-1): KAGVTQTPRYLIKTRGQQVTLSCSPISGHRSVSWYQQTPGQGLQFLFEYFSETQRNKGNFPGRFSGRQFSNSRSEMNVSTLELGDSALYLCASAGTSANEQFFGPGTRLTVL.

The chain combines TRBV18 with TRBJ1-2, with a weak D call TRBD1 (5 bases). V gave up 0 bases and J gave up 2 bases, with 10 bases separating them. From germline, CDR1 is KGHSH and CDR2 LQKENI. The CDR3 is 15 amino acids. The CDR3 loop is CASSPPQNRNYGYTF. CDR3 nucleotides: TGTGCCAGCTCACCACCGCAAAACAGGAACTATGGCTACACCTTC.